The text below deals with one TCR beta chain. There is no known antigen for this receptor. Base qualities were left out, and no much larger clone turns up one base away. Using the deep immunoSEQ assay, TCR CDR3 regions were amplified from genomic DNA by multiplex PCR. Extracted genomic DNA from each cell subset was distributed evenly across all wells of several immunoSEQ 96-well plates, and each plate was treated as a replicate. For sorted subsets, approximately 200 ng of genomic DNA, equivalent to some 30,000 T cell genomes, went into each replicate PCR. Purified libraries were measured with a Qubit 3.0 fluorometer, size-checked on a Bioanalyzer 2100, and measured again with the KAPA Library Quantification kit. Each immunoSEQ 96-well plate was sequenced on its own single-read 150-cycle Illumina NextSeq 550 flow cell. As for the original processing: Because the immunoSEQ output included only junctional sequences and no quality scores, the filtering could not be the same as the filtering used for full-length reads. To assign V/J genes and CDR3, sequences were annotated against IMGT germline references using PyIR, a Python wrapper for IgBLAST v1.9. Reads were filtered out if the reads had weak V/J assignments (E-value above 1e-6), no CDR3, stop codons, out-of-frame junctions, or ambiguous translated residues. V3J clonotypes were defined as sequences sharing the same inferred V gene, J gene, and CDR3 amino acid sequence. To compute the percentage overlap between repertoires, the number of shared unique clonotypes was divided by the size of the smaller repertoire. RTK rarefaction, the Chao1 estimator, and Recon v2.1 estimates of unobserved clonotypes were used to assess repertoire richness. OLGA was used to compute generation probabilities for all TCRbeta clonotypes that the gDNA method yielded from four donors. Entries here come from immuneACCESS through TCRdb and include only in-frame sequences with V and J called. Some clones fail to appear in such tables; in the studies checked, an unresolved V gene covers under half of the shortfall, and the cause of the remainder is unknown. That table furnishes V, J and clone size, whereas the DNA furnished D and trimming. The sample includes about 380,000 clones, with 95% to 97% observed a single time. The top ten clones comprise 0.25% to 0.35% of the sample.

The sample belongs to a study of shared clonotypes between healthy human individuals (dated by TCRdb to the early 2020s). Describing the broader study: Three men and two women, aged 18 to 49 years, made up the cohort. For each donor, CD4 naive and CD4 memory were each run on three plates, CD8 naive on two plates, and CD8 memory on one plate. To estimate repertoire size and how much clonotype sharing occurs between individuals, the study deeply sequenced the blood TCR repertoires of a handful of healthy adults. Different laboratories and diverse techniques were used to prepare libraries and sequence TCR repertoires, to increase sequencing depth and limit assay-specific biases. Each donor's leukapheresis produced roughly between about 0.9 and 9.5 billion PBMCs.

Broader findings and caveats from the paper: Clonotypes shared by all four sorted-subset donors showed higher generation probabilities than non-shared clonotypes. The small number of donors limited the genetic and exposure-history diversity represented. About 5% of naive CD4, approximately 3.7% of naive CD8, 2.3% of memory CD4, and around 0.42% of memory CD8 clonotypes were shared across several donors. Sampling was restricted to blood, and TCR repertoires in tissues likely differ from the TCR repertoires found in blood. Incomplete sequencing was indicated by rarefaction of sorted-subset datasets, despite the large sequencing depth. Pairwise subsampling indicated that sequencing depth was expected to affect the degree of clonotype sharing among donors. Estimated clonotype richness was generally larger for naive than for memory subsets.

The donors were healthy, HIV-negative adults who had no recently reported acute infections or vaccinations. Only Caucasian adults living in Nashville, Tennessee, USA were represented among the donors. The CD8 memory samples were a combination of magnetically selected CD45RO+ cells and CCR7-negative CD45RA+ effector memory (TemRA) cells. Blood was collected by leukapheresis, and PBMCs were isolated by Ficoll-Histopaque density gradient centrifugation and then cryopreserved in liquid nitrogen vapor phase. Purity and quantity of every magnetically sorted T cell population were checked by analytical flow cytometry. Genomic DNA was isolated from every sorted fraction and measured by UV absorbance on a Nanodrop 2000c. From its cysteine to its phenylalanine, the CDR3 spans 17 amino acids. Left in the record is the CDR3 DNA by itself, 51 bases read in frame from the first base.

The sequence links TRBV1 to TRBJ2-2; the DNA was not used to check the table's D call, TRBD2. TRBV1 is listed as a pseudogene. The TCR originated in a young man in good health. The sample was memory CD8+ T cells sorted from blood. The cell subset or site label, read with the paper, signifies: CD45RO+ cells pooled with CCR7-negative TemRA cells. The sequenced DNA: TGCACCAGCAGCCAAGATCGTAGGCGGGAGTACACCGGGGAGCTGTTTTTT. Its protein reads: CTSSQDRRREYTGELFF.